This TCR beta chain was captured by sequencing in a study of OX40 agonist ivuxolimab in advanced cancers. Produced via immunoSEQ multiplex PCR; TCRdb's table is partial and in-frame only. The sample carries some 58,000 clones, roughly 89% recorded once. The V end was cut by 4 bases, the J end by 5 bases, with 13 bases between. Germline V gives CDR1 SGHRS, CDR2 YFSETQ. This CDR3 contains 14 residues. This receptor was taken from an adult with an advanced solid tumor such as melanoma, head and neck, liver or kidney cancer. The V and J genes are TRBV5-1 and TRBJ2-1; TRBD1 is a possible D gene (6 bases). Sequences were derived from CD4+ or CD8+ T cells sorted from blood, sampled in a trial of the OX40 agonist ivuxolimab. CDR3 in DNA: TGCGCCAGCAGCGTAGACAGGCCCAACAATGAGCAGTTCTTC. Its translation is CASSVDRPNNEQFF.